Described below is a single T cell receptor (beta chain) sequence and its context. Sequencing was performed with immunoSEQ multiplex PCR; in TCRdb, only in-frame clones are kept and a portion is missing. In the table there are approximately 250,000 clones, 85% to 90% of which are singletons. The data were taken from a study of blood T cell repertoires in COVID-19. CDR3 size: 16 residues. Looked up from germline, CDR1 is SGHTA and CDR2 is FQGNSA. Trimming at V came to 2 bases and at J to 4 bases, leaving 7 bases not matched to a gene. The receptor comes from a woman aged 25-40 years with acute COVID-19. The V and J genes are TRBV7-2 and TRBJ2-5; 10 bases are a match to TRBD1. Specimen: PBMCs or T cells enriched from blood (not recorded which). The CDR3 coding sequence is TGTGCCAGCAGCTTAATGGGACAGGGGACGAGAGAGACCCAGTACTTC. Its translation: CASSLMGQGTRETQYF.